This T cell receptor beta chain was sequenced during a study of cytomegalovirus exposure and HLA in healthy donors. Study observations and caveats: Most of the TCR beta V segments (in an earlier analysis) were productive either about 87% or about 30% of the time.

About this clone itself: Its antigen is not identified.

Among the donors, all were healthy bone marrow donors. The PCR ran on 60 Vbeta and 13 Jbeta primers. Profiled with immunoSEQ multiplex PCR; TCRdb holds only in-frame clones, not every one. The sample holds 200,000 to 250,000 clones; about 81% are singletons and the top ten take roughly 2.5%. The sequenced sample consisted of PBMCs. This TCR was recovered from a woman between 35 and 50 years old in good health and CMV-seronegative.

The chain's CDR3 is CAWRLLGNTQYF. The CDR3 DNA is TGTGCCTGGAGGCTACTGGGCAATACGCAGTATTTT. The genes are TRBV30 and TRBJ2-3; unclear D gene. The CDR3 is made up of 12 amino acids. The germline CDR1 and CDR2 sequences are GTSNPN and SVGIG (reference sequence). The V end was cut by 3 bases, the J end by 7 bases, with 11 bases between.